The clone carrying this T cell receptor (beta chain) came up many times. Per germline, CDR1 SQVTM and CDR2 ANQGSEA. The CDR3 extends over 13 amino acids. The V and J ends lost 5 bases and 5 bases respectively, with 15 bases between them. The sample is drawn from a study of read filtering for tumor transcriptome and immune sequencing. Across the study: DNase treatment preceded whole-transcriptome library preparation. TCR-mapped reads were about 4 to 11 million with IR-seq versus 85 to 1273 with RNA-seq.

This library used around 400 ng RNA and molecular barcoded adaptors spanning alpha/delta and beta/gamma chains. One entry per CDR3 protein results from TCRdb running MiXCR on the reads. The data contain 130,000 or so distinct CDR3 sequences, under 15% of them singletons. The source of this sequence is a donor aged 40 or over with multiple myeloma. The sample was a population of CD138-negative cells sorted from bone marrow. V usage is TRBV29-1 and J usage is TRBJ2-5; D is uncertain. CDR3 bases: TGCAGCGTTACCGCCAGTTTCGGGGAGACCCAGTACTTC. This gives the protein CSVTASFGETQYF.